This T cell receptor beta chain is drawn from a study of blood T cell repertoires in COVID-19 (TCRdb year 2020). Turning to the overall study: Collaborator samples came from the United States, Italy and Spain and covered acute and convalescent phases of COVID-19. The material from the prospective study consisted of cDNA or gDNA derived from T cells, B-cell-depleted T cells, or PBMCs. Subjects who had been exposed to COVID-19, were actively infected with it, or had recovered from it provided the deeply sampled blood TCRbeta repertoires that made up the dataset. The repertoires were released in a freely available public database meant as a resource for research on the immune response to SARS-CoV-2. The samples were drawn from the first 160 participants of the ongoing ImmuneRACE study and from more than 1,000 subjects provided by 6 global collaborators. Sample metadata almost always included a de-identified subject ID, COVID-19 status, age in years and sex. Where available, HLA class I and class II types were taken from metadata supplied by the sample provider and were not determined by assay-based typing. What the authors observed across the whole study: The amount of clinical and demographic metadata varied by source and participant and was provided uncurated.

The germline V gene gives CDR1 as SGHRS and CDR2 as YFSETQ. The V end loses 0 bases and the J end loses 5 bases, and a stretch of 15 bases separates them. Counted from cysteine to phenylalanine, this CDR3 has 15 amino acids. The CDR3 DNA has 45 bases and is translated from base 1. A second Seattle source provided samples from volunteer blood donors who had recovered from COVID-19. Collaborating institutions collected whole blood in K2EDTA tubes following their own protocols. Collaborator samples were shipped for TCRbeta analysis as frozen whole blood, isolated PBMCs, or DNA extracted from either sample type. On this clone: Its antigen has not been determined. The input lacks base qualities; no much larger clone sits a single base away.

TCRbeta CDR3 regions were amplified from genomic DNA using the immunoSEQ Assay, a bias-controlled multiplex PCR. Under the source paper's analysis protocol: The number of nucleated cells in each sample was estimated from the amplification of reference gene primers within the assay. Sequence reads were collapsed and filtered to measure the absolute abundance of every unique TCRbeta CDR3 rearrangement. Productive Simpson clonality was computed per sample as the square root of Simpson's diversity index over productive rearrangements. Entries here come from immuneACCESS through TCRdb and include only in-frame sequences with V and J called. Some clones fail to appear in such tables; in the studies checked, an unresolved V gene covers under half of the shortfall, and the cause of the remainder is unknown. V, J and clone size are those of that table, while D and trimming were read from the DNA. The sample records 200,000 to 250,000 clones, roughly four fifths of which are singletons. The ten largest account for 1.9% of the sample.

The sequence was obtained from a man in his thirties or forties who had recovered from COVID-19. This receptor chain uses TRBV5-1 and TRBJ2-7, with no D gene named confidently. Specimen: peripheral blood. The bases read TGCGCCAGCAGCTTGGGGCTAGACCTATTCCACGAGCAGTACTTC. It translates as CASSLGLDLFHEQYF.